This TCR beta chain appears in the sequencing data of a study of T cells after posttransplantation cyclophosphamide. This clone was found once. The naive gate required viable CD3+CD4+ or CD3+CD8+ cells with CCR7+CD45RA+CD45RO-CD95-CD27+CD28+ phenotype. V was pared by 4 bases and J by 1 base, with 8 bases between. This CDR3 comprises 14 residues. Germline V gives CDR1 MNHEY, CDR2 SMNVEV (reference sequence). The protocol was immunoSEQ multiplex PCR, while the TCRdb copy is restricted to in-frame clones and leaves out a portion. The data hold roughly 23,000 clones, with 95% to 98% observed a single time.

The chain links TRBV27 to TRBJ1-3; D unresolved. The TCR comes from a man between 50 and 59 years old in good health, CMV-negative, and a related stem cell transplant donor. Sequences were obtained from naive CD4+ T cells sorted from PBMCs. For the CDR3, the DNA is TGTGCCAGCAGTTCCCGACTTTCTGGAAACACCATATATTTT. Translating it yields CASSSRLSGNTIYF.